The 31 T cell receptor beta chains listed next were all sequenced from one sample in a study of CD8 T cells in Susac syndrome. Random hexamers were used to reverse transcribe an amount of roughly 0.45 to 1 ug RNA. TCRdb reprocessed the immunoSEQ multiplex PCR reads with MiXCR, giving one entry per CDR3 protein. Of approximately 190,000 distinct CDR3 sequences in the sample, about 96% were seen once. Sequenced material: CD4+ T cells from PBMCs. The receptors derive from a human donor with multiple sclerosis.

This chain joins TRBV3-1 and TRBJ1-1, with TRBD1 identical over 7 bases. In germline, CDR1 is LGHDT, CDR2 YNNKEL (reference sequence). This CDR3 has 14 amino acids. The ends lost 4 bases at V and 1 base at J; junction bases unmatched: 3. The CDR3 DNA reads TGTGCCAGCAGCCCGGACAGGTGGAACACTGAAGCTTTCTTT. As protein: CASSPDRWNTEAFF.

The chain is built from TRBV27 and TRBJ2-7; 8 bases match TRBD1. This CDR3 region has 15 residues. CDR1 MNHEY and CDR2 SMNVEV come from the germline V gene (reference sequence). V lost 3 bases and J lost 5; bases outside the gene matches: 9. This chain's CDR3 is CASSFTWTGSDEQYF. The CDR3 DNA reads TGTGCCAGCAGTTTCACCTGGACAGGGAGCGACGAGCAGTACTTC.

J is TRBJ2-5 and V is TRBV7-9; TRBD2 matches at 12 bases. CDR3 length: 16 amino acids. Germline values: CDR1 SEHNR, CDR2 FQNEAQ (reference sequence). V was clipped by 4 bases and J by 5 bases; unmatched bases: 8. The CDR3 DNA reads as TGTGCCAGCAGCTGGCTAGCGGGAGGGCCTGGTGAGACCCAGTACTTC. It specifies CASSWLAGGPGETQYF.

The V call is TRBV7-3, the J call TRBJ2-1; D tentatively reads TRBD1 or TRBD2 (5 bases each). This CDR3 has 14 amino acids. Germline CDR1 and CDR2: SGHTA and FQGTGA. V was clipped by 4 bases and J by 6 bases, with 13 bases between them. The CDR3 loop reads CASSWGPESNEQFF. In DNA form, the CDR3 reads TGTGCCAGCAGCTGGGGACCGGAGAGCAATGAGCAGTTCTTC.

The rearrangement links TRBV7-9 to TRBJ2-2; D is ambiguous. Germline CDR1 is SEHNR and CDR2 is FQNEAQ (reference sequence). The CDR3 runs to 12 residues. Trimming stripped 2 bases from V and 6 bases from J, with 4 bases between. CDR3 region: CASSLLAGELFF. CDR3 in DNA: TGTGCCAGCAGCTTACTTGCCGGGGAGCTGTTTTTT.

CDR3 in amino acids: CASAGRGSPLHF. The CDR3 DNA reads as TGTGCCAGCGCTGGGCGTGGGTCACCCCTCCACTTT. V and J are TRBV6-5 and TRBJ1-6; no clear D. Germline loops: CDR1 MNHEY, CDR2 SVGAGI. The CDR3 runs to 12 residues. Trimming cost V 8 bases and J 10 bases, with 12 bases left between them.

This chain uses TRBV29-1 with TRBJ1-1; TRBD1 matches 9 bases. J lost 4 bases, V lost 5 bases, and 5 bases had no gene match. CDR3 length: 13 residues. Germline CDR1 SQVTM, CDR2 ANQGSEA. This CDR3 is CSVNGQGSTEAFF. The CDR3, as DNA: TGCAGCGTTAATGGACAGGGGTCCACTGAAGCTTTCTTT.

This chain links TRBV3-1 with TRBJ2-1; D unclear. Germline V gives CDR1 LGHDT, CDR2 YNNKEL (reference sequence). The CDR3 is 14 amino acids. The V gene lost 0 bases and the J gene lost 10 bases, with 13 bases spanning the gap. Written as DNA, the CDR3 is TGTGCCAGCAGCCAAGATTGGCGGCCATGGGAGCAGTTCTTC. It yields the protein CASSQDWRPWEQFF.

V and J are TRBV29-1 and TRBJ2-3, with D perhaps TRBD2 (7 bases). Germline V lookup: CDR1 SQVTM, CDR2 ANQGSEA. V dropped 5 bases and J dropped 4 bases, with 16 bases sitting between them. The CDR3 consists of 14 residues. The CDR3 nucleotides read TGCAGCGTTCTAGGCAGGGGAGGGGCAGATACGCAGTATTTT. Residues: CSVLGRGGADTQYF.

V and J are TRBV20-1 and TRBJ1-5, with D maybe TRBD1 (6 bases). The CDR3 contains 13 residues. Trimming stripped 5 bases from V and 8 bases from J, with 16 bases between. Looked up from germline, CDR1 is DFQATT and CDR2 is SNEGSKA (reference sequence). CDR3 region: CSASLRGGEPQHF. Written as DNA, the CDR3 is TGCAGTGCTTCGCTCAGGGGAGGAGAGCCCCAGCATTTT.

The CDR3 reads CSVYSRGGAEAFF. In DNA form, the CDR3 reads TGCAGCGTTTATAGCAGGGGTGGGGCTGAAGCTTTCTTT. The V gene is TRBV29-1, the J gene TRBJ1-1, with D tentatively TRBD1 (6 bases). V lost 5 bases, J lost 6 bases, and 16 bases lay in between. This CDR3 has 13 amino acids. Germline CDR1 SQVTM, CDR2 ANQGSEA.

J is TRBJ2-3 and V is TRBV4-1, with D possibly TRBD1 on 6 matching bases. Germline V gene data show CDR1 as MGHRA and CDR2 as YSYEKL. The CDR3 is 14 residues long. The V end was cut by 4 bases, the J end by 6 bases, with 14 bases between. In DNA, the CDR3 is TGCGCCAGCAGCCTCCGGGACACCAGGGATACGCAGTATTTT. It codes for CASSLRDTRDTQYF.

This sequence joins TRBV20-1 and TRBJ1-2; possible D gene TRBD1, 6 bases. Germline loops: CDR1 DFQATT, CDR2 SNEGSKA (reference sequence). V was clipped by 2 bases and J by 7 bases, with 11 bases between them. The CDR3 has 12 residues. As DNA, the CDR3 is TGCAGTGCTAGACAGGGGATCGCTGGCTACACCTTC. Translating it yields CSARQGIAGYTF.

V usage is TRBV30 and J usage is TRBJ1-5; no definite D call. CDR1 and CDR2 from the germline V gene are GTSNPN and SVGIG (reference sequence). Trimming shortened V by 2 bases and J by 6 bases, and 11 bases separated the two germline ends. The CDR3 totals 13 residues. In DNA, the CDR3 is TGTGCCTGGAGTATAGATGGCGGTCAGCCCCAGCATTTT. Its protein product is CAWSIDGGQPQHF.

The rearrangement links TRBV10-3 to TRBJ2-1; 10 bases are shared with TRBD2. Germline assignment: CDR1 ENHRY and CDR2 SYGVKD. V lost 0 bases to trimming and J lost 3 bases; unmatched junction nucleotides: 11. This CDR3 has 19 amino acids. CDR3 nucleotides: TGTGCCATCAGTGAGTCGACTAGGAGCAGCGGGAGGGTCTACAATGAGCAGTTCTTC. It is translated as CAISESTRSSGRVYNEQFF.

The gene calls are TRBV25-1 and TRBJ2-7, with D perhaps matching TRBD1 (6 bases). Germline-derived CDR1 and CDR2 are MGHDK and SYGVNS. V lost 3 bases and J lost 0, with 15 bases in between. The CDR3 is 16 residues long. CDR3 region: CASSDSRTVRSYEQYF. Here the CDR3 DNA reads TGTGCCAGCAGTGATTCCCGGACAGTGCGCTCCTACGAGCAGTACTTC.

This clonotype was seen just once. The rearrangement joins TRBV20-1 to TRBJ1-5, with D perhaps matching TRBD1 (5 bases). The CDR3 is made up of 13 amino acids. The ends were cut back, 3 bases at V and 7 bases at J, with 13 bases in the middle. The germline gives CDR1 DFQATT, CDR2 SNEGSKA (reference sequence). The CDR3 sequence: CSARTEPSQPQHF. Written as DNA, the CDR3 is TGCAGTGCTAGGACAGAACCTAGCCAGCCCCAGCATTTT.

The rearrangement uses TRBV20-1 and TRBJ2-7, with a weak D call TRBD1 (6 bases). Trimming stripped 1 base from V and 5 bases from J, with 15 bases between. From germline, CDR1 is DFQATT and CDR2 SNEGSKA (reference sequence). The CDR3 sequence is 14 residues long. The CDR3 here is CSARVGGVDNEQYF. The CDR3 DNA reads TGCAGTGCTAGAGTAGGGGGAGTTGACAACGAGCAGTACTTC.

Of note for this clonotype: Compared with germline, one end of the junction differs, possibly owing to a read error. The CDR3 sequence: CAWSVLPPSRF. In DNA form, the CDR3 reads TGTGCCTGGAGTGTACTTCCCCCGTCCCGGTTC. This chain links TRBV30 with TRBJ1-2; D uncertain. The CDR3 contains 11 residues. CDR1 and CDR2 from the germline V gene are GTSNPN and SVGIG (reference sequence).

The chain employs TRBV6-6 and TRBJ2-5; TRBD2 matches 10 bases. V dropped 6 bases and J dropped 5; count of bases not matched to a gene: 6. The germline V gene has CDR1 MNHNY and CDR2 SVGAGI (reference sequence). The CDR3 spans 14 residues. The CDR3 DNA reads TGTGCCAGCAGGCCGGGACTAGCGACGGAGACCCAGTACTTC. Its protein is CASRPGLATETQYF.

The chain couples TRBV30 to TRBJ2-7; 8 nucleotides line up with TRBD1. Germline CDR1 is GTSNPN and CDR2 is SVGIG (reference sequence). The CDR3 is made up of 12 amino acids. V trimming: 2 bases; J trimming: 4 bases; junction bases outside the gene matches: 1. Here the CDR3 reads CAWSQGAYEQYF. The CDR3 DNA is TGTGCCTGGAGTCAGGGGGCTTACGAGCAGTACTTC.

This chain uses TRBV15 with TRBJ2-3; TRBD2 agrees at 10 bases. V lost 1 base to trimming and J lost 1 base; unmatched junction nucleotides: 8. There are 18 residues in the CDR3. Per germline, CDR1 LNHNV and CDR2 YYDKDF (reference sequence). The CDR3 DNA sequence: TGTGCCACCAGCAGAGGTCCAGGACTAGCGGAACGCACAGATACGCAGTATTTT. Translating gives CATSRGPGLAERTDTQYF.

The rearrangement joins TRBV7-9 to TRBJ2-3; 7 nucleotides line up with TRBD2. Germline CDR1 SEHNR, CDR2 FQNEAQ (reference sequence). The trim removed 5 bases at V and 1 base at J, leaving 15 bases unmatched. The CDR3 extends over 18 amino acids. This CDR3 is CASSQTRAGGTRTDTQYF. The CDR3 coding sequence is TGTGCCAGCAGCCAGACCAGGGCCGGGGGGACTCGCACAGATACGCAGTATTTT.

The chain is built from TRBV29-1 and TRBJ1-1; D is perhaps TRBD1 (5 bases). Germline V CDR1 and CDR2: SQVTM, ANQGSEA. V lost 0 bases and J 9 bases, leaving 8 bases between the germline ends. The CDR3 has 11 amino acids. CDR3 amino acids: CSVEETAKAFF. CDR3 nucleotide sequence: TGCAGCGTTGAAGAGACAGCTAAAGCTTTCTTT. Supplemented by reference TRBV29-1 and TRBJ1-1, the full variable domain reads SAVISQKPSRDICQRGTSLTIQCQVDSQVTMMFWYRQQPGQSLTLIATANQGSEATYESGFVIDKFPISRPNLTFSTLTVSNMSPEDSSIYLCSVEETAKAFFGQGTRLTVV.

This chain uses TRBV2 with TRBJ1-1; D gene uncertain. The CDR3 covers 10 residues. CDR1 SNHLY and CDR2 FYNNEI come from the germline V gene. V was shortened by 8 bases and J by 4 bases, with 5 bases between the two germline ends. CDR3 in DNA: TGTGCCAGCGGTGGCACTGAAGCTTTCTTT. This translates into CASGGTEAFF.

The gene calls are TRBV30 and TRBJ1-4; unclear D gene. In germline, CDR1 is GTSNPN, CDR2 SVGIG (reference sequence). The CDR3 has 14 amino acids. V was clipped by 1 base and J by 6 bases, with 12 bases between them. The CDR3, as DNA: TGTGCCTGGAGTGGGAACAGCTTTTATGAAAAACTGTTTTTT. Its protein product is CAWSGNSFYEKLFF.

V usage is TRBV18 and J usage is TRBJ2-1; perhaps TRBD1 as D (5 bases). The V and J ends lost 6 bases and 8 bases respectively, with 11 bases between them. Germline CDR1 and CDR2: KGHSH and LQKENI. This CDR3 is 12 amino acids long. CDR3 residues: CASSPSRDEQFF. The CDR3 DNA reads TGTGCCAGCTCCCCCAGCAGGGATGAGCAGTTCTTC.

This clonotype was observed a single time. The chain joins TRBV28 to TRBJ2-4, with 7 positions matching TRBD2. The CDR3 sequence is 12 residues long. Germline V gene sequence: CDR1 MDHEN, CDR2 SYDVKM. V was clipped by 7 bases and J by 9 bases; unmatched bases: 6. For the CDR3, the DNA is TGTGCCAGCACCCCACCGGGGGGCATTCAGTACTTC. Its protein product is CASTPPGGIQYF.

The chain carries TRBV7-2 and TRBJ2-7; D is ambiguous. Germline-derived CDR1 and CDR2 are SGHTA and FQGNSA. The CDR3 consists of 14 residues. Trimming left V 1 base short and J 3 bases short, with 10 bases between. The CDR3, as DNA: TGTGCCAGCAGCTTAGGAAGGATACACTACGAGCAGTACTTC. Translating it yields CASSLGRIHYEQYF.

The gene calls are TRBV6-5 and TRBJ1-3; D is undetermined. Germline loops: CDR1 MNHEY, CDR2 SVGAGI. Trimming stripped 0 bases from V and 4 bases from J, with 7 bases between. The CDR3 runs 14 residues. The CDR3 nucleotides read TGTGCCAGCAGTTACTCGGCAGGCGGAAACACCATATATTTT. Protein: CASSYSAGGNTIYF.

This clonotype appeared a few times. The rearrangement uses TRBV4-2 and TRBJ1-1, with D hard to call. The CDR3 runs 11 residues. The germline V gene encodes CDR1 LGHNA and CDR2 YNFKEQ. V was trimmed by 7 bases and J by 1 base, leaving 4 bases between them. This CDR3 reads CASKQNTEAFF. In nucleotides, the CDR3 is TGTGCCAGCAAGCAGAACACTGAAGCTTTCTTT.